The 32 T cell receptor beta chains in this list originate from one sample, sequenced in a study of T-cell reconstitution after alpha-beta-depleted transplantation in children. Preparation of the TCRbeta library involved a method that used unique molecular identifiers. MiXCR, applied by TCRdb to the PCR reads, yields one record per CDR3 protein. In the table there are 500,000 to 600,000 distinct CDR3 sequences, roughly 18% of which are singletons. This sample comprised PBMCs from the stem cell graft donor, obtained from the stem cell graft. Every receptor here comes from a human donor who donated a stem cell graft to a child with acute lymphoblastic leukemia.

The chain carries TRBV9 and TRBJ2-7, with TRBD2 identical over 8 bases. Germline V gene sequence: CDR1 SGDLS, CDR2 YYNGEE. CDR3 length: 15 residues. J lost 0 bases, V lost 2 bases, and 4 bases had no gene match. In DNA form, the CDR3 reads TGTGCCAGCAGCGTCTTAGCGGGAAGCTCCTACGAGCAGTACTTC. Protein: CASSVLAGSSYEQYF.

V gene TRBV10-2 combines with J gene TRBJ1-2; the match to TRBD1 covers 8 bases. The CDR3 runs 12 residues. V shed 6 bases and J 8 bases; nucleotides not matched to a gene: 5. From germline, CDR1 is WSHSY and CDR2 SAAADI. CDR3 amino acids: CASSLQGEGYTF. For the CDR3, the DNA is TGCGCCAGCAGCCTACAGGGGGAGGGCTACACCTTC.

The V call is TRBV7-9, the J call TRBJ2-7; possible D gene TRBD2, 7 bases. This CDR3 comprises 17 residues. CDR1 is SEHNR and CDR2 is FQNEAQ in the germline V gene (reference sequence). Trimming removed 4 bases at V and 6 bases at J, with 25 bases between. CDR3 residues: CASSSTLRLGGGGEQYF. The CDR3 nucleotides read TGTGCCAGCAGCTCGACCCTCCGACTAGGGGGAGGGGGCGAGCAGTACTTC.

The J gene is TRBJ1-1, the V gene TRBV29-1; D is possibly TRBD1 (6 bases). Trimming cost V 3 bases and J 1 base, with 9 bases left between them. Germline CDR1 SQVTM, CDR2 ANQGSEA. The CDR3 covers 13 residues. In nucleotides, the CDR3 is TGCAGCGTTGAGTCAGGGGAGAACACTGAAGCTTTCTTT. Amino acids: CSVESGENTEAFF.

The chain carries TRBV18 and TRBJ2-1; 7 nucleotides agree with TRBD2. CDR3 length: 16 amino acids. Germline CDR1 and CDR2: KGHSH and LQKENI. The ends lost 3 bases at V and 7 bases at J; junction bases unmatched: 12. This CDR3 is CASSPSGSGLDNEQFF. The CDR3 DNA reads TGTGCCAGCTCACCCTCGGGTAGCGGGCTAGATAATGAGCAGTTCTTC.

At least ten counts were recorded for this clonotype. The germline gene is not matched at one end of the junction; a read error may be the cause. J is TRBJ2-1 and V is TRBV11-2; the D is unclear. CDR3 size: 11 residues. CDR1 is SGHAT and CDR2 is FQNNGV in the germline V gene. The CDR3 bases are TGCGCCAGCAGCTTGGCCTATGAGCAGTTCTTC. Its translation: CASSLAYEQFF.

This clonotype was observed a handful of times. The chain links TRBV3-1 to TRBJ2-2; no firm D call. The CDR3 length is 15 residues. Germline values: CDR1 LGHDT, CDR2 YNNKEL (reference sequence). Trimming stripped 4 bases from V and 4 bases from J, with 13 bases between. CDR3 sequence: CASSRVQEGTGELFF. The DNA of the CDR3 is TGTGCCAGCAGCCGGGTGCAGGAAGGCACCGGGGAGCTGTTTTTT.

This rearrangement joins TRBV25-1 to TRBJ2-5; no reliable D call. Trimming left V 0 bases short and J 3 bases short, with 5 bases between. CDR3 size: 13 residues. The germline V gene encodes CDR1 MGHDK and CDR2 SYGVNS. The CDR3 loop reads CASSEYLEETQYF. CDR3 nucleotide sequence: TGTGCCAGCAGTGAATATCTCGAAGAGACCCAGTACTTC.

The gene calls are TRBV7-9 and TRBJ2-7; D remains unclear. CDR1 is SEHNR, CDR2 FQNEAQ, per germline (reference sequence). This CDR3 is built from 13 residues. V lost 4 bases and J lost 3, with 10 bases in between. For the CDR3, the DNA is TGTGCCAGCAGCTCCGACCTTATCTACGAGCAGTACTTC. The encoded protein is CASSSDLIYEQYF.

V and J are TRBV27 and TRBJ1-4; D is undetermined. The CDR3 extends over 13 amino acids. V was pared by 6 bases and J by 5 bases, with 10 bases between. In germline, CDR1 is MNHEY, CDR2 SMNVEV (reference sequence). CDR3 sequence reads: CASRYGENEKLFF. CDR3 sequence (DNA): TGTGCCAGCAGATACGGCGAAAATGAAAAACTGTTTTTT.

The rearrangement links TRBV6-1 to TRBJ2-3; D possibly corresponds to TRBD1 (5 bases). Germline V gives CDR1 MNHNS, CDR2 SASEGT. The CDR3 runs 14 residues. V gave up 7 bases and J gave up 0 bases, with 11 bases separating them. The CDR3, as DNA: TGTGCCAGCACCGGACACGGGAGCACAGATACGCAGTATTTT. As protein: CASTGHGSTDTQYF.

V and J are TRBV5-4 and TRBJ2-1; tentatively, D is TRBD1 (5 bases). The CDR3 spans 15 residues. Germline loops: CDR1 SGHNT, CDR2 YYREEE (reference sequence). The V gene lost 1 base and the J gene lost 3 bases, with 11 bases spanning the gap. The CDR3 region is CASSLSTGLYNEQFF. The CDR3 coding sequence is TGTGCCAGCAGCTTGTCAACAGGTCTCTACAATGAGCAGTTCTTC.

The rearrangement joins TRBV27 to TRBJ2-7, with a tentative D call TRBD1 (5 bases). V was trimmed by 6 bases and J by 3 bases, leaving 15 bases between them. This CDR3 comprises 14 residues. Germline CDR1 and CDR2: MNHEY and SMNVEV (reference sequence). The CDR3 DNA sequence: TGTGCCAGCAGCCTTGCCGACAGAATCTACGAGCAGTACTTC. Protein product: CASSLADRIYEQYF.

The chain combines TRBV5-1 with TRBJ2-3; D remains ambiguous. CDR3 size: 14 residues. Germline CDR1 reads SGHRS; CDR2 reads YFSETQ. V lost 0 bases, J lost 7 bases, and 12 bases lay in between. This CDR3 is CASSLDPPGYTQYF. CDR3 in DNA: TGCGCCAGCAGCTTGGATCCCCCCGGTTATACGCAGTATTTT.

The V call is TRBV12-3 or TRBV12-4, the J call TRBJ2-3; maybe TRBD1 (5 bases). The V and J ends lost 0 bases and 7 bases respectively, with 14 bases between them. There are 15 residues in the CDR3. CDR3 region: CASSLAGQGRYTQYF. The CDR3 DNA reads as TGTGCCAGCAGTTTAGCTGGCCAGGGAAGGTATACGCAGTATTTT.

This clonotype appeared a few times. The chain combines TRBV2 with TRBJ2-2; possibly TRBD2 for D (6 bases). The CDR3 covers 13 residues. The V gene's germline CDR1 is SNHLY and CDR2 FYNNEI. V lost 10 bases to trimming and J lost 7 bases, with 16 bases between them. CDR3 bases: TGTGCCACCCTTGGGGGACTCCGCGGGGAGCTGTTTTTT. As protein: CATLGGLRGELFF.

There are a few counts of this clonotype. The chain uses TRBV10-3 and TRBJ1-1, with D possibly TRBD1 on 6 matching bases. The V and J ends lost 6 bases and 5 bases respectively, with 22 bases between them. The CDR3 extends over 16 amino acids. CDR1 ENHRY and CDR2 SYGVKD come from the germline V gene. CDR3 in DNA: TGTGCCATCAGGCAAGCCGTACGGGGGGCAGGGACTGAAGCTTTCTTT. It specifies CAIRQAVRGAGTEAFF.

This clonotype was counted only a few times. The J gene is TRBJ2-7, the V gene TRBV2; D is unclear. Trimming took off 4 bases at V and 4 bases at J, with 5 bases between the two ends. This CDR3 comprises 11 residues. From germline, CDR1 is SNHLY and CDR2 FYNNEI. CDR3 sequence (DNA): TGTGCCAGCAGTGGGGAATACGAGCAGTACTTC. Protein sequence: CASSGEYEQYF.

The CDR3 region is CASSNRQHTDTQYF. In DNA, the CDR3 is TGTGCCAGCAGCAACAGACAACACACAGATACGCAGTATTTT. The chain carries TRBV2 and TRBJ2-3; unclear D gene. The CDR3 is 14 residues long. Germline CDR1 SNHLY, CDR2 FYNNEI. V shed 6 bases and J shed 2 bases, with 12 bases lying between them.

The J gene is TRBJ1-2, the V gene TRBV4-1, with TRBD1 matching over 7 bases. The V gene end was trimmed by 5 bases and the J gene end by 3 bases; junction bases not matched to a gene: 12. This CDR3 has 16 residues. Per the germline V gene, CDR1 is MGHRA and CDR2 is YSYEKL. CDR3 in amino acids: CASSSGVKGADYGYTF. DNA of the CDR3: TGCGCCAGCAGCTCGGGGGTGAAGGGGGCAGACTATGGCTACACCTTC.

The chain employs TRBV20-1 and TRBJ2-3; no clear D gene. Looked up from germline, CDR1 is DFQATT and CDR2 is SNEGSKA (reference sequence). The CDR3 sequence is 15 residues long. Deletions cut 2 bases from V and 4 bases from J, with 16 bases between. Written as DNA, the CDR3 is TGCAGTGCTAGACCTCGGACCGGTAACCCAGATACGCAGTATTTT. Its translation: CSARPRTGNPDTQYF.

This clonotype was seen only a few times. V is TRBV20-1 and J is TRBJ1-5, with TRBD1 as a possible D gene (5 bases). V was clipped by 0 bases and J by 0 bases, with 18 bases between them. This CDR3 contains 18 residues. Per germline, CDR1 DFQATT and CDR2 SNEGSKA (reference sequence). CDR3 bases: TGCAGTGCTAGAGATACACAGGTAGCGTATTATAGCAATCAGCCCCAGCATTTT. Protein product: CSARDTQVAYYSNQPQHF.

The rearrangement links TRBV5-1 to TRBJ2-1; TRBD2 matches at 7 bases. With 3 bases clipped from V and 6 bases from J, the junction kept 6 bases outside the gene matches. Per germline, CDR1 SGHRS and CDR2 YFSETQ. The length of the CDR3 is 14 residues. The CDR3: CASSYRDYSNEQFF. DNA for the CDR3: TGCGCCAGCAGCTACCGGGACTACAGCAATGAGCAGTTCTTC.

This clonotype has just a few counts. This chain links TRBV25-1 with TRBJ2-7, with D uncertain. The CDR3 is made up of 12 amino acids. V lost 8 bases, J lost 0 bases, and 8 bases lay in between. Germline V gene sequence: CDR1 MGHDK, CDR2 SYGVNS. This CDR3 is CASGDSSYEQYF. The CDR3 coding sequence is TGTGCCAGCGGCGACTCCTCCTACGAGCAGTACTTC.

This sequence joins TRBV15 and TRBJ1-5; D might be TRBD1 (6 bases). V shed 2 bases and J shed 3 bases, with 8 bases lying between them. CDR1 and CDR2 from the germline V gene are LNHNV and YYDKDF (reference sequence). The CDR3 runs to 14 residues. The CDR3 region is CATSRNRDNQPQHF. The CDR3 DNA sequence: TGTGCCACCAGCAGAAACAGGGACAATCAGCCCCAGCATTTT.

This clonotype was recorded a few times. This sequence joins TRBV5-1 and TRBJ2-7; TRBD2 matches at 7 bases. V shed 4 bases and J 1 base; nucleotides not matched to a gene: 11. The CDR3 is 16 residues long. CDR1 and CDR2 (germline): SGHRS, YFSETQ. The CDR3 spells CASSPTGTTLSYEQYF. The CDR3 DNA reads as TGCGCCAGCAGCCCGACCGGGACTACCTTATCCTACGAGCAGTACTTC.

This clonotype was counted only a few times. The chain is built from TRBV12-3 or TRBV12-4 and TRBJ2-2; perhaps TRBD1 as D (5 bases). The V end lost 5 bases, the J end lost 1 base, and 11 bases lay between the germline ends. This CDR3 has 15 residues. This CDR3 is CASSPTAENTGELFF. Here the CDR3 DNA reads TGTGCCAGCAGTCCGACAGCCGAGAACACCGGGGAGCTGTTTTTT.

The chain has TRBV5-6 and TRBJ1-2, with unresolved D. CDR3 size: 14 residues. Trimming cost V 1 base and J 1 base, with 8 bases left between them. Germline loops: CDR1 SGHDT, CDR2 YYEEEE. Here the CDR3 reads CASSLYSVNYGYTF. In DNA, the CDR3 is TGTGCCAGCAGCTTGTACTCGGTTAACTATGGCTACACCTTC.

This chain links TRBV12-3 or TRBV12-4 with TRBJ2-7, with D perhaps matching TRBD1 (6 bases). V lost 0 bases to trimming and J lost 4 bases, with 13 bases between them. The length of the CDR3 is 15 residues. CDR3 loop: CASSLAQAGVYEQYF. The CDR3 nucleotides are TGTGCCAGCAGTTTAGCGCAGGCAGGGGTATACGAGCAGTACTTC.

Only a few counts were recorded for this clonotype. V gene TRBV27 combines with J gene TRBJ2-7; TRBD2 aligns across 9 bases. CDR1 and CDR2 from the germline V gene are MNHEY and SMNVEV (reference sequence). The ends lost 2 bases at V and 3 bases at J; junction bases unmatched: 5. This CDR3 comprises 15 residues. CDR3 nucleotides: TGTGCCAGCAGTTTAGCGGGAGGGGAAATCTACGAGCAGTACTTC. Its translation is CASSLAGGEIYEQYF.

This clonotype has a handful of counts. This chain links TRBV10-2 with TRBJ2-2; D is uncertain. This CDR3 contains 12 residues. The germline CDR1 and CDR2 sequences are WSHSY and SAAADI. V shed 7 bases and J shed 5 bases, with 8 bases lying between them. This chain's CDR3 is CASKLSTGELFF. In DNA, the CDR3 is TGCGCCAGCAAGTTATCAACCGGGGAGCTGTTTTTT.

This clonotype has more than one count but fewer than ten. V usage is TRBV20-1 and J usage is TRBJ2-7; a weak D match, TRBD1 (6 bases). The germline V gene has CDR1 DFQATT and CDR2 SNEGSKA (reference sequence). Trimming removed 5 bases from V and 2 bases from J, with 10 bases in between. This CDR3 spans 12 amino acids. CDR3 sequence: CSALTGAYEQYF. As DNA, the CDR3 is TGCAGTGCTTTGACAGGTGCCTACGAGCAGTACTTC.